This T cell receptor (beta chain) was observed in a study of T cell responses to AZD1222 COVID-19 vaccine. Sequenced by immunoSEQ multiplex PCR; TCRdb stores in-frame clones only, minus some. The data contain around 80,000 clones, around 90% of them singletons. General observations from the study: Without day 14 samples, only post-peak T cell repertoires were studied. It should be noted that donors were predominantly white British and more often female, and clonal diversity was possibly underestimated. The span of vaccine-associated CD4 TCRs extended across spike, with dominance at 160-218 and 743-854. Within unmutated variant regions lay the reported targets of nearly half of spike-specific TCRs.

Germline V lookup: CDR1 LGHDT, CDR2 YNNKEL (reference sequence). V gave up 0 bases and J gave up 9 bases, with 9 bases separating them. This CDR3 contains 13 residues. As to this clone: The antigen remains unidentified.

This sample comprised peripheral blood, obtained 28 days after the second AZD1222 dose. The origin of this receptor is an adult who received the AZD1222 COVID-19 vaccine. This chain connects TRBV3-1 (or the pseudogene TRBV3-2) to TRBJ2-1; D gene ambiguous. CDR3 in DNA: TGTGCCAGCAGCCAAGAGAGCGTACTTGAGCAGTTCTTC. Residues: CASSQESVLEQFF.